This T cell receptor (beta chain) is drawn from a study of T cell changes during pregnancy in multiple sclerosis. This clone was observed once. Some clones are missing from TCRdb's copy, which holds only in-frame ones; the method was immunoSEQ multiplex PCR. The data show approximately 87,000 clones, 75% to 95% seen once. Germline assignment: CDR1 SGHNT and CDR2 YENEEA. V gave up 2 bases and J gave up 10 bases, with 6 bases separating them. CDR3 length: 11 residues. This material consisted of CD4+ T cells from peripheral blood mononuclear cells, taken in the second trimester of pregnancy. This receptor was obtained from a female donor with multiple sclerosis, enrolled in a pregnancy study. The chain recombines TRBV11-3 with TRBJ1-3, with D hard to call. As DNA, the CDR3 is TGTGCCAGCAGCTTATACGGGACCATATATTTT. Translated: CASSLYGTIYF.